The 7 T cell receptor beta chains below come from one sample, sequenced in a study of cytomegalovirus exposure and HLA in healthy donors. Primers included in the PCR were 60 Vbeta and 13 Jbeta primers. Libraries were prepared by immunoSEQ multiplex PCR; TCRdb keeps only in-frame clonotypes and omits some of them. Of over 85,000 clones in the sample, around 78% were seen once. The sequenced material came from PBMCs. Receptors originate from a young man in good health and CMV-seronegative.

This chain connects TRBV18 to TRBJ1-5; D remains unclear. CDR3 size: 14 residues. Germline V gene lookup returns CDR1 KGHSH and CDR2 LQKENI. The ends were cut back, 5 bases at V and 0 bases at J, with 8 bases in the middle. CDR3 protein: CASSGSNSNQPQHF. The CDR3 region has the DNA TGTGCCAGCTCAGGTAGTAATAGCAATCAGCCCCAGCATTTT.

J is TRBJ2-1 and V is TRBV9, with 12 positions matching TRBD2. V lost 0 bases, J lost 4 bases, and 2 bases stayed unmatched. Germline V CDR1 and CDR2: SGDLS, YYNGEE. CDR3 length: 16 amino acids. The CDR3 sequence is CASSVETSGRYNEQFF. CDR3 nucleotides: TGTGCCAGCAGCGTAGAAACTAGCGGGAGGTACAATGAGCAGTTCTTC.

The V and J genes are TRBV5-6 and TRBJ2-7; D perhaps matches TRBD1 (6 bases). The CDR3 is made up of 14 amino acids. CDR1 is SGHDT, CDR2 YYEEEE, per germline. V was clipped by 3 bases and J by 3 bases, with 13 bases between them. The CDR3 sequence: CASSSTGPYYEQYF. DNA of the CDR3: TGTGCCAGCAGCTCCACAGGGCCCTACTACGAGCAGTACTTC. Combining the CDR3 with reference TRBV5-6 and TRBJ2-7 gives the whole variable domain DAGVTQSPTHLIKTRGQQVTLRCSPKSGHDTVSWYQQALGQGPQFIFQYYEEEERQRGNFPDRFSGHQFPNYSSELNVNALLLGDSALYLCASSSTGPYYEQYFGPGTRLTVT.

The rearrangement uses TRBV11-1 and TRBJ2-2, with D perhaps TRBD1 (5 bases). V lost 4 bases to trimming and J lost 2 bases, with 11 bases between them. CDR3 size: 15 residues. Per germline, CDR1 SGHAT and CDR2 FQDESV (reference sequence). The CDR3 region is CASSSRTHNTGELFF. CDR3 bases: TGTGCCAGCAGCTCCAGGACACATAACACCGGGGAGCTGTTTTTT.

This chain links TRBV7-2 with TRBJ1-5, with a possible D match to TRBD1 (5 bases). The CDR3 consists of 18 residues. Germline V gene sequence: CDR1 SGHTA, CDR2 FQGNSA. Trimming cost V 1 base and J 6 bases, with 22 bases left between them. For the CDR3, the DNA is TGTGCCAGCAGCTTAGGAGGTAACAGGTACGATCTCGGTCAGCCCCAGCATTTT. Translation: CASSLGGNRYDLGQPQHF.

This chain links TRBV7-9 with TRBJ2-2; weak D call: TRBD1 (6 bases). Germline values: CDR1 SEHNR, CDR2 FQNEAQ (reference sequence). V lost 1 base and J lost 4, with 13 bases in between. CDR3 size: 16 residues. CDR3 residues: CASSLEWGRGTGELFF. For the CDR3, the DNA is TGTGCCAGCAGCTTAGAATGGGGGCGCGGCACCGGGGAGCTGTTTTTT. The full variable domain, in which reference TRBV7-9 and TRBJ2-2 provide the parts outside the CDR3, is DTGVSQNPRHKITKRGQNVTFRCDPISEHNRLYWYRQTLGQGPEFLTYFQNEAQLEKSRLLSDRFSAERPKGSFSTLEIQRTEQGDSAMYLCASSLEWGRGTGELFFGEGSRLTVL.

The chain employs TRBV7-2 and TRBJ2-3, with 7 bases aligning to TRBD1. The CDR3 loop spans 15 amino acids. CDR1 SGHTA and CDR2 FQGNSA come from the germline V gene. The V segment lost 1 base and the J segment 0 bases; nucleotides outside the gene matches: 1. Here the CDR3 reads CASSLGGQSTDTQYF. For the CDR3, the DNA is TGTGCCAGCAGCTTAGGGGGACAGAGCACAGATACGCAGTATTTT.